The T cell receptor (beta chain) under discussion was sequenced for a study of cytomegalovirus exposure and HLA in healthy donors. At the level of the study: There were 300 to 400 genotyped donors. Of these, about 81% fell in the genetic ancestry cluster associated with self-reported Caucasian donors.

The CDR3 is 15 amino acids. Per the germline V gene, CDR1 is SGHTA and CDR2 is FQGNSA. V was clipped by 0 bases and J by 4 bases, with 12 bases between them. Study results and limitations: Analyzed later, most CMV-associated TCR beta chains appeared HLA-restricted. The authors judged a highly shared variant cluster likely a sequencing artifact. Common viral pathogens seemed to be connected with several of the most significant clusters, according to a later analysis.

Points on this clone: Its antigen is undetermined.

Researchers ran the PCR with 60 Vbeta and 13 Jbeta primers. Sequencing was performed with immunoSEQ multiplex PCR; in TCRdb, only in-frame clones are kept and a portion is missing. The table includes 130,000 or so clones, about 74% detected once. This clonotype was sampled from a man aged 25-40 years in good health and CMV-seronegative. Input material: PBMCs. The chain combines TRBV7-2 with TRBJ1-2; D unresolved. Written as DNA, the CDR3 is TGTGCCAGCAGCTTAGCGGAGAGGGTATCCTATGGCTACACCTTC. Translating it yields CASSLAERVSYGYTF.